Shown below are 17 T cell receptor beta chains from a single sample sequenced in a study of regulatory T cells in long-lasting Graves disease. Arm-PCR of CDR3 regions and iRepertoire HTBI primers were used to build TCR beta libraries. TCRdb fed the multiplex PCR reads into MiXCR, producing one record per CDR3 protein. The sample comprises under 350,000 distinct CDR3 sequences, more than 20% of which are singletons, and about 61% rests with the top ten. As to time point: persistent/refractory GD, antithyroid drugs over 5 years with positive TRAb. PBMC RNA was the source of the TCR library. The starting material was peripheral blood mononuclear cells (PBMCs), obtained when the disease was refractory, from a patient treated with antithyroid drugs. The receptor source for this set is a female donor with Graves disease.

This clonotype has ten or more counts. The V and J genes are TRBV6-1 and TRBJ1-2, with D perhaps TRBD1 (5 bases). V dropped 5 bases and J dropped 0 bases, with 16 bases sitting between them. There are 16 residues in the CDR3. The germline CDR1 and CDR2 sequences are MNHNS and SASEGT. The CDR3 nucleotides are TGTGCCAGCAGTATCGGGGGGAGGGGTACTAACTATGGCTACACCTTC. Translating it yields CASSIGGRGTNYGYTF.

This clonotype was seen more than once but under ten times. The V call is TRBV7-2, the J call TRBJ1-2; 9 bases are shared with TRBD1. Germline values: CDR1 SGHTA, CDR2 FQGNSA. The CDR3 totals 16 residues. V lost 5 bases and J lost 2; bases outside the gene matches: 9. The CDR3 nucleotides are TGTGCCAGCAGCCCGAGAACCGGGACAGGGAACTATGGCTACACCTTC. Translation: CASSPRTGTGNYGYTF.

The chain uses TRBV4-3 and TRBJ2-2, with 10 positions matching TRBD2. V shed 4 bases and J 0 bases; nucleotides not matched to a gene: 8. This CDR3 contains 18 residues. Germline lookup yields CDR1 LGHNA and CDR2 YSLEER. CDR3 in DNA: TGCGCCAGCAGCCCTCAACCTGGACTAGCGGCGAACACCGGGGAGCTGTTTTTT. Translation gives CASSPQPGLAANTGELFF.

The chain links TRBV4-2 to TRBJ2-1, with TRBD2 identical over 8 bases. Germline loops: CDR1 LGHNA, CDR2 YNFKEQ. V dropped 4 bases and J dropped 9; count of bases not matched to a gene: 11. The CDR3 length is 15 residues. This chain's CDR3 is CASSLTRGGLIEQFF. The CDR3 nucleotides are TGTGCCAGCAGCCTGACTCGGGGGGGCCTGATTGAGCAGTTCTTC.

This clonotype has only a few counts. V usage is TRBV18 and J usage is TRBJ1-6; D uncertain. The CDR3 spans 13 residues. Germline values: CDR1 KGHSH, CDR2 LQKENI. Trimming shortened V by 4 bases and J by 9 bases, and 10 bases separated the two germline ends. CDR3 in amino acids: CASSQSSSSPLHF. The DNA of the CDR3 is TGTGCCAGCTCACAATCCTCATCTTCACCCCTCCACTTT.

This chain links TRBV20-1 with TRBJ2-2; TRBD1 or TRBD2 may be the D gene (6 bases each). The V gene's germline CDR1 is DFQATT and CDR2 SNEGSKA (reference sequence). The CDR3 is 15 residues long. Trimming pared 2 bases from V and 4 bases from J, leaving 14 bases between. The CDR3 DNA follows: TGCAGTGCTAGATTTGGGGGGCAGGGCACCGGGGAGCTGTTTTTT. It translates to CSARFGGQGTGELFF.

Here the CDR3 DNA reads TGTGCCAGCAGTTACGAGGGTGACTATGGCTACACCTTC. Protein: CASSYEGDYGYTF. The chain employs TRBV6-5 and TRBJ1-2; D is undetermined. Germline lookup yields CDR1 MNHEY and CDR2 SVGAGI. V gave up 2 bases and J gave up 3 bases, with 7 bases separating them. This CDR3 is built from 13 residues.

This clonotype was seen just once. The chain joins TRBV6-1 to TRBJ2-6; D perhaps matches TRBD1 (6 bases). The germline V and J ends were trimmed by 3 bases and 0 bases, with 9 bases remaining between them. This CDR3 is built from 16 residues. Germline-derived CDR1 and CDR2 are MNHNS and SASEGT. CDR3 in DNA: TGTGCCAGCAGTGAGAACAGGGCCTCTGGGGCCAACGTCCTGACTTTC. This codes for CASSENRASGANVLTF.

This clonotype came up a few times. This sequence joins TRBV20-1 and TRBJ1-2; possibly TRBD1 for D (5 bases). The germline V and J ends were trimmed by 6 bases and 9 bases, with 17 bases remaining between them. CDR3 length: 12 residues. Germline V gene sequence: CDR1 DFQATT, CDR2 SNEGSKA (reference sequence). CDR3 coding DNA: TGCAGTGCCGCGGGGGGGGTATATTGCTACACCTTC. This translates into CSAAGGVYCYTF.

V is TRBV5-5 and J is TRBJ2-7, with D possibly TRBD1 on 5 matching bases. The CDR3 has 14 amino acids. Germline values: CDR1 SGHKS, CDR2 YYEKEE (reference sequence). Trimming took 4 bases from V and 0 from J, leaving 11 bases between them. In nucleotides, the CDR3 is TGTGCCAGCAGCCCCTCGACAGTCTCCTACGAGCAGTACTTC. Its protein product is CASSPSTVSYEQYF.

This clonotype was seen repeatedly, ten times or more. The V call is TRBV7-7, the J call TRBJ2-5; unclear D gene. This CDR3 spans 13 amino acids. The germline gives CDR1 SSHAT, CDR2 FNYEAQ (reference sequence). The CDR3 reads CASSLAADETQYF. The CDR3 bases are TGTGCTAGCTCTTTAGCAGCAGACGAGACCCAGTACTTC.

The chain recombines TRBV3-1 with TRBJ2-7; TRBD2 agrees at 10 bases. J gave up 6 bases and V 5 bases, and 10 bases lay outside the gene matches. This CDR3 has 15 amino acids. Germline V CDR1 and CDR2: LGHDT, YNNKEL (reference sequence). The CDR3 bases are TGTGCCAGCAGCGCCCTAGCGGGAGTAACGGGCGAGCAGTACTTC. As protein: CASSALAGVTGEQYF.

The rearrangement joins TRBV6-4 to TRBJ1-3; maybe TRBD1 (5 bases). The CDR3 runs to 13 residues. Trimming shortened V by 5 bases and J by 5 bases, and 10 bases separated the two germline ends. Germline assignment: CDR1 MRHNA and CDR2 SNTAGT. The CDR3 region is CASSTGTRNTIYF. The CDR3 region has the DNA TGTGCCAGCAGTACCGGGACGCGAAACACCATATATTTT.

The chain links TRBV7-9 to TRBJ2-2, with D possibly TRBD2 on 5 matching bases. Germline V gives CDR1 SEHNR, CDR2 FQNEAQ (reference sequence). This CDR3 region has 14 residues. V shed 3 bases and J shed 5 bases, with 10 bases lying between them. Written as DNA, the CDR3 is TGTGCCAGCAGCTTGTCGGGGATTACCGGGGAGCTGTTTTTT. Amino acids: CASSLSGITGELFF.

Concerning this clonotype: The junction shows a germline mismatch at one end, possibly a read error. The chain employs TRBV20-1 and TRBJ2-2, with 12 bases that match TRBD2. This CDR3 spans 15 amino acids. The germline V gene has CDR1 DFQATT and CDR2 SNEGSKA (reference sequence). CDR3 amino acids: CSARRTSGNSGELFF. For the CDR3, the DNA is TGCAGTGCTAGAAGGACTAGCGGGAACTCCGGGGAGCTGTTTTTT.

This clonotype was seen more than once but under ten times. The CDR3 reads CSASKWQGNEQFF. The CDR3 DNA is TGCAGTGCTAGTAAGTGGCAGGGCAATGAGCAGTTCTTC. The chain recombines TRBV20-1 with TRBJ2-1, with D possibly matching TRBD1 (5 bases). The CDR3 covers 13 residues. Trimming pared 3 bases from V and 6 bases from J, leaving 12 bases between. Germline values: CDR1 DFQATT, CDR2 SNEGSKA (reference sequence).

The chain has TRBV9 and TRBJ1-2; the D is unclear. V lost 2 bases and J lost 1, with 6 bases in between. The CDR3 is 13 residues long. Germline CDR1 SGDLS, CDR2 YYNGEE. The CDR3 bases are TGTGCCAGCAGCGTTGGCCTTAACTATGGCTACACCTTC. Translation: CASSVGLNYGYTF.